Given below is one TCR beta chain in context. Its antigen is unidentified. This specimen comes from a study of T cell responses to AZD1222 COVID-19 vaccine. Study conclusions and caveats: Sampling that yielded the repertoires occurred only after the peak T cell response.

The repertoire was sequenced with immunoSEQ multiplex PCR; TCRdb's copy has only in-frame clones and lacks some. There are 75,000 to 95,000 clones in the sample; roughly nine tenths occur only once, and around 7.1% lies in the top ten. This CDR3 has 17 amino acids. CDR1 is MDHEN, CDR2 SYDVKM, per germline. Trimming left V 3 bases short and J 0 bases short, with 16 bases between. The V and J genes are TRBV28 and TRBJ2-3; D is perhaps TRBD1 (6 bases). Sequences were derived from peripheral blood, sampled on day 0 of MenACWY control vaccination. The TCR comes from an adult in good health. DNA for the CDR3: TGTGCCAGCAGTTTGGTGGGGGCTAGGGCTAGCACAGATACGCAGTATTTT. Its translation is CASSLVGARASTDTQYF.